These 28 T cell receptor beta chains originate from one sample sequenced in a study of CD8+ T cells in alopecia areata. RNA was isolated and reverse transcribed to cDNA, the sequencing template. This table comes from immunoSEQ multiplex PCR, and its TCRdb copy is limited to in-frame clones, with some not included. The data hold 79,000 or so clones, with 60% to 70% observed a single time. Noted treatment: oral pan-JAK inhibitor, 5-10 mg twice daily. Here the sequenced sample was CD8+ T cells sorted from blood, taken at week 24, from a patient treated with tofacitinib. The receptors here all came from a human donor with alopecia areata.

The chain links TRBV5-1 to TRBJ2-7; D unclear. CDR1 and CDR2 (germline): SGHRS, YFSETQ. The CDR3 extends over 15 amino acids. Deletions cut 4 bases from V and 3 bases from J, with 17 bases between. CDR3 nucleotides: TGCGCCAGCAGCCTCGCGTGGAGCAGTAACTACGAGCAGTACTTC. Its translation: CASSLAWSSNYEQYF. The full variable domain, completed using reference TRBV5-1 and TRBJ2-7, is KAGVTQTPRYLIKTRGQQVTLSCSPISGHRSVSWYQQTPGQGLQFLFEYFSETQRNKGNFPGRFSGRQFSNSRSEMNVSTLELGDSALYLCASSLAWSSNYEQYFGPGTRLTVT.

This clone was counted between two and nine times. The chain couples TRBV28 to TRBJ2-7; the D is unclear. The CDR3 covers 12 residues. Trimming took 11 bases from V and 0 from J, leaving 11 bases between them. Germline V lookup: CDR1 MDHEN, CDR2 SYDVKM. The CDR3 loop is CAAGSLSYEQYF. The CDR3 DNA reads TGTGCCGCTGGTTCCCTCTCCTACGAGCAGTACTTC.

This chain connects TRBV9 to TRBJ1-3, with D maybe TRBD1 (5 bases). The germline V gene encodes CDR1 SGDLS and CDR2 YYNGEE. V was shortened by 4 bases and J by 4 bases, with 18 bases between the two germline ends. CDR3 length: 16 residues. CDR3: CASSPSGRGSGNTIYF. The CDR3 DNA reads TGTGCCAGCAGCCCATCCGGGAGGGGCAGCGGAAACACCATATATTTT.

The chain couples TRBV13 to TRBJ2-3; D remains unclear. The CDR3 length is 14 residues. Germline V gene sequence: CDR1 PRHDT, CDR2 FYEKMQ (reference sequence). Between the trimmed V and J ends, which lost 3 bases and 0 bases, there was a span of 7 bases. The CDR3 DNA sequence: TGTGCCAGCAGCTTGGCGGAGAGCACAGATACGCAGTATTTT. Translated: CASSLAESTDTQYF.

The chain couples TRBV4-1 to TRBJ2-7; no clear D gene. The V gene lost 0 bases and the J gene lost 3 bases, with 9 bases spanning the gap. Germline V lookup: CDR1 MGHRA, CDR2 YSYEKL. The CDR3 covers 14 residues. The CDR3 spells CASSQEVGLYEQYF. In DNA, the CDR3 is TGCGCCAGCAGCCAAGAGGTCGGTCTCTACGAGCAGTACTTC.

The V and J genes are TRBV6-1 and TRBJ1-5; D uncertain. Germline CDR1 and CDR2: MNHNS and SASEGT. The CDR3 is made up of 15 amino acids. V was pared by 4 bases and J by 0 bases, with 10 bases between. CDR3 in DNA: TGTGCCAGCAGTGGTACAGTGTATAGCAATCAGCCCCAGCATTTT. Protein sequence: CASSGTVYSNQPQHF.

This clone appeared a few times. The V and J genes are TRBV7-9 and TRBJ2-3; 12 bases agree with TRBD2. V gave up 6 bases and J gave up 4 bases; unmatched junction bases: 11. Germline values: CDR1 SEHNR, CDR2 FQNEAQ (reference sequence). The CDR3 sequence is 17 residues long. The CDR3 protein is CASSSGLAGSAADTQYF. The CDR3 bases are TGTGCCAGCAGTTCTGGACTAGCGGGAAGTGCAGCAGATACGCAGTATTTT.

The CDR3 region is CASRTFGGTEAFF. The CDR3, as DNA: TGCGCCAGCAGAACCTTCGGGGGGACTGAAGCTTTCTTT. The rearrangement joins TRBV4-1 to TRBJ1-1; D is possibly TRBD1 (5 bases). CDR1 is MGHRA, CDR2 YSYEKL, per germline. The ends were cut back, 6 bases at V and 5 bases at J, with 13 bases in the middle. CDR3 length: 13 residues.

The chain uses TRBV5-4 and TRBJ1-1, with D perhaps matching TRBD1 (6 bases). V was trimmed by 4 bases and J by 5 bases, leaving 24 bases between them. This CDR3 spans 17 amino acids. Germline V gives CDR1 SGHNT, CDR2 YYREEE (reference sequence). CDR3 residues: CASSRGPGNVEGTEAFF. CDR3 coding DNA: TGTGCCAGCAGCCGGGGGCCGGGAAACGTGGAGGGGACTGAAGCTTTCTTT.

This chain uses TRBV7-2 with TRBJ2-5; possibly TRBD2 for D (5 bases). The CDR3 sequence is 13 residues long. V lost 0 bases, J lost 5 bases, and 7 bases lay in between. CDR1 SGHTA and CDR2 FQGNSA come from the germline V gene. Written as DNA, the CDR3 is TGTGCCAGCAGCTTAGCCCCGGGGGAGACCCAGTACTTC. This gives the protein CASSLAPGETQYF.

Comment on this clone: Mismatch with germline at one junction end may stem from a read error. CDR3 protein: CASSQLIPF. The DNA for the CDR3 is TGCGCCAGCAGTCAACTAATTCCTTTC. V and J are TRBV23-1 and TRBJ2-7; no definite D call. TRBV23-1 is labeled an ORF, and its function is uncertain. The CDR3 runs to 9 residues.

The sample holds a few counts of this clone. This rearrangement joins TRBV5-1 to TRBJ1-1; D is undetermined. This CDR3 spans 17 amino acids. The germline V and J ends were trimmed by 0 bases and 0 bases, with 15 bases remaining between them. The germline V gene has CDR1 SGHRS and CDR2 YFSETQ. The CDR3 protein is CASSLAEGTNMNTEAFF. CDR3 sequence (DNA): TGCGCCAGCAGCTTGGCAGAAGGAACCAACATGAACACTGAAGCTTTCTTT.

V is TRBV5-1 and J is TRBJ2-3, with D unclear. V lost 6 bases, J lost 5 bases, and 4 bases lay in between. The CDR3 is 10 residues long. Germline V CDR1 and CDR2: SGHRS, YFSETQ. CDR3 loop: CASTGDTQYF. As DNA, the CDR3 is TGCGCCAGCACAGGAGATACGCAGTATTTT.

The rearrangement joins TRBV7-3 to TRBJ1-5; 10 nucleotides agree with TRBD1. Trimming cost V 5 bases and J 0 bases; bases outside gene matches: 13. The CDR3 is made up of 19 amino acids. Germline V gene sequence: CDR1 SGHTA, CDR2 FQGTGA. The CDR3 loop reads CASSHFGDRGDHSNQPQHF. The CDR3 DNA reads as TGTGCCAGCAGCCATTTCGGGGACAGGGGCGACCATAGCAATCAGCCCCAGCATTTT. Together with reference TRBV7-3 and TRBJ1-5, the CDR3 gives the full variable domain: GAGVSQTPSNKVTEKGKYVELRCDPISGHTALYWYRQSLGQGPEFLIYFQGTGAADDSGLPNDRFFAVRPEGSVSTLKIQRTERGDSAVYLCASSHFGDRGDHSNQPQHFGDGTRLSIL.

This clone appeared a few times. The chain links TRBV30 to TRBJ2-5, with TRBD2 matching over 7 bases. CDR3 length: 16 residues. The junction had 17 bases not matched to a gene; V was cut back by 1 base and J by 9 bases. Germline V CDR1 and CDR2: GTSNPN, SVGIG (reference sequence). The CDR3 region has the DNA TGTGCCTGGAGTGGGAAGCGGGGACTACCCGAGGATCCCCAGTACTTC. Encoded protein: CAWSGKRGLPEDPQYF. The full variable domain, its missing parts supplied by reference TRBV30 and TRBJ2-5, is SQTIHQWPATLVQPVGSPLSLECTVEGTSNPNLYWYRQAAGRGLQLLFYSVGIGQISSEVPQNLSASRPQDRQFILSSKKLLLSDSGFYLCAWSGKRGLPEDPQYFGPGTRLLVL.

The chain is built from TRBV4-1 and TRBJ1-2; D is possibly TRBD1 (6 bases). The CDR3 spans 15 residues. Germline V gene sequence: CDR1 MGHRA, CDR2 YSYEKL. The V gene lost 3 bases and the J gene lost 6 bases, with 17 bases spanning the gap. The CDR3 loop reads CASSHVDSPGDGYTF. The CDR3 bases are TGCGCCAGCAGCCATGTGGACAGCCCCGGGGATGGCTACACCTTC.

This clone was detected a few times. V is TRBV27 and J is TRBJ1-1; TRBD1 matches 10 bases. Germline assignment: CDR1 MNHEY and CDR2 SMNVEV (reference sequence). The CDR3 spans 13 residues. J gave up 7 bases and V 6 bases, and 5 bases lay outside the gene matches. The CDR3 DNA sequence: TGTGCCAGCAGCCTGGACAGGGGGAGTGAAGCTTTCTTT. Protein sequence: CASSLDRGSEAFF.

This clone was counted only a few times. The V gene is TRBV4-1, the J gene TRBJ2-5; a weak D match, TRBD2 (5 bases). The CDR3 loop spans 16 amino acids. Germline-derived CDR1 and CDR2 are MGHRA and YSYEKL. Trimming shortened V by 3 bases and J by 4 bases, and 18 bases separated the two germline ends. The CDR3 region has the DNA TGCGCCAGCAGCCAGCCCCAGTTCACGGGAACAGAGACCCAGTACTTC. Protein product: CASSQPQFTGTETQYF.

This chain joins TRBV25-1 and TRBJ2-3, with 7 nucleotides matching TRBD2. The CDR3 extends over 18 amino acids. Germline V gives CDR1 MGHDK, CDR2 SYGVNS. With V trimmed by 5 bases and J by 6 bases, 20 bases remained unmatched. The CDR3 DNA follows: TGTGCCAGCAGTTCAAGGGAGGGAGCGGGACCCTCGATGGATACGCAGTATTTT. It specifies CASSSREGAGPSMDTQYF.

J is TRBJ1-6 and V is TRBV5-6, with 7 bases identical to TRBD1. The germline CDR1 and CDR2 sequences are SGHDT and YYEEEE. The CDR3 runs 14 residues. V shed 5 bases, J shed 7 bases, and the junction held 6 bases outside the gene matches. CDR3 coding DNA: TGTGCCAGCAGTTGGGACAGACTGAATTCACCCCTCCACTTT. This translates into CASSWDRLNSPLHF.

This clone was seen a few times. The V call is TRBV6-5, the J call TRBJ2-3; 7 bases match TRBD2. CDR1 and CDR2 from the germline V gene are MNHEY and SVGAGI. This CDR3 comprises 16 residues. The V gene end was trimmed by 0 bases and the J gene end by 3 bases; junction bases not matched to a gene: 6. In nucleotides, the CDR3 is TGTGCCAGCAGTTACTCGATGTGGGAGGGAACAGATACGCAGTATTTT. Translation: CASSYSMWEGTDTQYF.

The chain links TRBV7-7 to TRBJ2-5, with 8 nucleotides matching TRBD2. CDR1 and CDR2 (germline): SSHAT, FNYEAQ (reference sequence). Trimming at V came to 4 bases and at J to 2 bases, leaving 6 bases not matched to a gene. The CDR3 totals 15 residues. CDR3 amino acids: CASSWDSGTQETQYF. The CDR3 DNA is TGTGCCAGCAGCTGGGATAGCGGGACGCAAGAGACCCAGTACTTC.

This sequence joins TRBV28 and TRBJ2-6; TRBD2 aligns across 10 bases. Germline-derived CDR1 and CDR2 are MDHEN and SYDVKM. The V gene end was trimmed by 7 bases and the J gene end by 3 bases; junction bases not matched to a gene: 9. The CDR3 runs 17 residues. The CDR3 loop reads CASTRFVAGGGANVLTF. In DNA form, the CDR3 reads TGTGCCAGCACCCGATTCGTAGCGGGAGGTGGGGCCAACGTCCTGACTTTC.

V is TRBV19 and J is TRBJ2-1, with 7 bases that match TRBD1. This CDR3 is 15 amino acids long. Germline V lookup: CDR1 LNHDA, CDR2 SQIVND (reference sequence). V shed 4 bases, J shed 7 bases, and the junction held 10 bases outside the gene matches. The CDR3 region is CASSTDRVGENEQFF. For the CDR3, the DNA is TGTGCCAGTAGTACCGACAGGGTAGGGGAGAATGAGCAGTTCTTC.

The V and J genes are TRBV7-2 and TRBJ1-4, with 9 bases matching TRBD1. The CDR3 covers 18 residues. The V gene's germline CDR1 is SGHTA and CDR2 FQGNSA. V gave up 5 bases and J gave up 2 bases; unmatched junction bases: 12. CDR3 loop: CASSDYGTGSITNEKLFF. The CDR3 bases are TGTGCCAGCAGCGACTACGGGACAGGGAGTATTACTAATGAAAAACTGTTTTTT. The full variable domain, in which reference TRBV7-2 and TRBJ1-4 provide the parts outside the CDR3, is GAGVSQSPSNKVTEKGKDVELRCDPISGHTALYWYRQSLGQGLEFLIYFQGNSAPDKSGLPSDRFSAERTGGSVSTLTIQRTQQEDSAVYLCASSDYGTGSITNEKLFFGSGTQLSVL.

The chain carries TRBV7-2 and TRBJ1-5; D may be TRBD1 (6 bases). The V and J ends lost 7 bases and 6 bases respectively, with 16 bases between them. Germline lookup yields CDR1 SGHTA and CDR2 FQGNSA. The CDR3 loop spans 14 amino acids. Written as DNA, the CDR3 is TGTGCCAGCACCAAACAGGGTTTAAGTCAGCCCCAGCATTTT. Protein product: CASTKQGLSQPQHF.

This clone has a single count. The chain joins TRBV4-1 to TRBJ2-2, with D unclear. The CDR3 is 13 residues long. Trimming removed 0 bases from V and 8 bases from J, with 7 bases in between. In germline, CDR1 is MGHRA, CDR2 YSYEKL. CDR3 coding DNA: TGCGCCAGCAGCCAAGATCCCACAGGGGAGCTGTTTTTT. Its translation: CASSQDPTGELFF.

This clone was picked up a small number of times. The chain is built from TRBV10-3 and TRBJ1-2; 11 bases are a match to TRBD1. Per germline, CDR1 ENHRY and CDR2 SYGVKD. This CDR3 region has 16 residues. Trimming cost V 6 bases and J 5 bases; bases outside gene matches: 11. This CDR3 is CAIREPGQGVVYGYTF. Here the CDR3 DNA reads TGTGCCATCAGAGAACCGGGACAGGGGGTTGTTTATGGCTACACCTTC.